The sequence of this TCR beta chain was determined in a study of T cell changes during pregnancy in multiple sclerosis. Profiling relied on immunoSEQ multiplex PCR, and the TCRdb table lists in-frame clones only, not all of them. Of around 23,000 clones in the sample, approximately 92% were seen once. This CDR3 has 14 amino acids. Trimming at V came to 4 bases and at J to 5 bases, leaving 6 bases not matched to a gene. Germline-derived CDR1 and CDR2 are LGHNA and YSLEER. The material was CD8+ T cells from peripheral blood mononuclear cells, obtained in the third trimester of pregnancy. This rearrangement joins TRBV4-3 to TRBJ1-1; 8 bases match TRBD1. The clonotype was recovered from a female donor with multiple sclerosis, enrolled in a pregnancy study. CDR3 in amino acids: CASSPRTGGTEAFF. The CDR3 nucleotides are TGCGCCAGCAGCCCCCGAACAGGGGGAACTGAAGCTTTCTTT.